These 6 T cell receptor beta chains were sequenced from one sample in a study of yellow fever vaccine responses in identical twins. TCRdb ran MiXCR on the RT-PCR reads and lists one entry per CDR3 protein. The sample records some 20,000 distinct CDR3 sequences, over 75% being singletons. The sequenced sample was T cells from blood (PBMCs), unsorted or a sorted subset (not recorded which), obtained before or after yellow fever vaccination (not recorded which). Source of these receptors: a woman younger than 35 who received the yellow fever vaccine.

This clonotype was seen only a few times. V gene TRBV28 combines with J gene TRBJ1-4, with 7 positions matching TRBD1. The CDR3 spans 12 residues. Per the germline V gene, CDR1 is MDHEN and CDR2 is SYDVKM. The V gene end was trimmed by 6 bases and the J gene end by 11 bases; junction bases not matched to a gene: 6. CDR3 loop: CASRNGTVKLFF. CDR3 nucleotide sequence: TGTGCCAGCAGAAACGGGACAGTGAAACTGTTTTTT.

The rearrangement joins TRBV19 to TRBJ1-1; D remains unclear. The CDR3 consists of 12 residues. V was clipped by 9 bases and J by 1 base, with 9 bases between them. The germline V gene has CDR1 LNHDA and CDR2 SQIVND (reference sequence). CDR3 protein: CASPGRNTEAFF. As DNA, the CDR3 is TGTGCCAGCCCCGGGAGGAACACTGAAGCTTTCTTT.

The chain carries TRBV5-6 and TRBJ2-3; 9 bases agree with TRBD2. This CDR3 has 17 residues. Germline V gene data show CDR1 as SGHDT and CDR2 as YYEEEE. Germline trimming cut 3 bases from V and 0 bases from J; bases unmatched to any gene: 8. CDR3 sequence reads: CASSSPSSGGSTDTQYF. CDR3 nucleotides: TGTGCCAGCAGCTCGCCAAGTAGCGGGGGTAGCACAGATACGCAGTATTTT.

The V gene is TRBV7-9, the J gene TRBJ2-5; 8 nucleotides agree with TRBD1. CDR3 length equals 16 residues. J gave up 1 base and V 1 base, and 5 bases lay outside the gene matches. From germline, CDR1 is SEHNR and CDR2 FQNEAQ (reference sequence). CDR3: CASSLVFGTGQETQYF. CDR3 DNA: TGTGCCAGCAGCTTAGTCTTCGGGACAGGCCAAGAGACCCAGTACTTC.

The chain has TRBV13 and TRBJ2-2; D gene ambiguous. The CDR3 loop spans 13 amino acids. Germline V CDR1 and CDR2: PRHDT, FYEKMQ (reference sequence). Trimming shortened V by 0 bases and J by 3 bases, and 2 bases separated the two germline ends. This CDR3 is CASSLGYTGELFF. The CDR3 DNA reads as TGTGCCAGCAGCTTAGGTTACACCGGGGAGCTGTTTTTT.

The chain links TRBV7-2 to TRBJ1-5; D ambiguous. Between the trimmed V and J ends, which lost 0 bases and 6 bases, there was a span of 9 bases. Germline lookup yields CDR1 SGHTA and CDR2 FQGNSA. The CDR3 runs 14 residues. CDR3 coding DNA: TGTGCCAGCAGCTTAGCTTCGGCAGCTCAGCCCCAGCATTTT. Protein product: CASSLASAAQPQHF.